The T cell receptor (beta chain) under discussion was sequenced for a study of blood T cell repertoires in COVID-19. As originally analysed: Estimation of nucleated cell counts was performed using reference gene primer amplification. Clones were sequenced by immunoSEQ multiplex PCR, and TCRdb holds only the in-frame ones, with some missing. Clone size and V and J calls were adopted from that table, with D and trimming inferred from the DNA. In the table there are some 310,000 clones, under 90% of which are singletons. Germline CDR1 and CDR2: SGHKS and YYEKEE (reference sequence). The CDR3 spans 14 residues. Trimming cost V 4 bases and J 2 bases, with 10 bases left between them.

The chain is built from TRBV5-5 and TRBJ1-3; no firm D call. The sample comprised peripheral blood. The receptor was derived from a woman aged 25 to 39 with COVID-19, enrolled during active disease. DNA of the CDR3: TGTGCCAGCAGCGTCGGGTCACCTGGAAACACCATATATTTT. It specifies CASSVGSPGNTIYF.